One T cell receptor beta chain is described in this entry. As yet, its antigen is unknown. These data are taken from a study of STAT5B mutations in CD4+ large granular lymphocyte leukemia. Study-wide findings and caveats: Patient CD4-sorted repertoires stayed more clonal than healthy ones after leukemic-clone removal.

Here immunoSEQ multiplex PCR was the method, and the copy in TCRdb shows in-frame clones only, minus some. The table lists some 29,000 clones, roughly three quarters of them singletons. Source material: CD4+ T cells from blood buffy coats. The TCR comes from a human donor in good health.

This chain's CDR3 is CSGGLAGGYEQYF. The CDR3 DNA follows: TGCAGCGGAGGACTAGCGGGAGGTTACGAGCAGTACTTC. The V call is TRBV29-1, the J call TRBJ2-5; 14 bases are shared with TRBD2. The J call is in doubt because the DNA end fits TRBJ2-7 better. CDR3 length equals 13 residues. In germline, CDR1 is SQVTM, CDR2 ANQGSEA.